Listed below are T cell receptor beta chains from one sample, sequenced in a study of T cell responses to AZD1222 COVID-19 vaccine. Produced via immunoSEQ multiplex PCR; TCRdb's table is partial and in-frame only. The sample gives approximately 170,000 clones, just over 85% of which show up once; more than 9% is in the top ten. Sequenced here: peripheral blood, sampled 28 days after the second AZD1222 dose. The receptor set was obtained from an adult who received the AZD1222 COVID-19 vaccine. Each CDR3 is given with its conserved first and last residue. D genes are given only for firm matches. For some rows the clone size is stated as once, few or many, or as a class when expanded; others skip it.

CASSLTGDNQPQHF | TGCGCCAGCAGCCTAACAGGGGACAATCAGCCCCAGCATTTT | TRBV5-1 | once | TRBJ1-5 | TRBD1
CASSEIGRAWGNEQYF | TGTGCCAGCAGTGAAATCGGTAGGGCCTGGGGAAACGAGCAGTACTTC | TRBV25-1 | once | TRBJ2-7 | NA
CASSGGGRSPLHF | TGTGCCAGCAGTGGTGGGGGGCGCTCACCCCTCCACTTT | TRBV2 | few | TRBJ1-6 | NA
CARRSPGQGAGNTIYF | TGTGCCAGGCGGTCTCCAGGGCAGGGGGCTGGAAACACCATATATTTT | TRBV2 | NA | TRBJ1-3 | TRBD1
CASSLAQGGSNQPQHF | TGTGCCAGCAGCTTAGCCCAGGGGGGGAGCAATCAGCCCCAGCATTTT | TRBV7-2 | once | TRBJ1-5 | TRBD1
CAWSAERDTEAFF | TGTGCCTGGAGTGCAGAAAGGGACACTGAAGCTTTCTTT | TRBV30 | NA | TRBJ1-1 | NA
CASSLAPNTEAFF | TGTGCCAGCAGCTTAGCACCGAACACTGAAGCTTTCTTT | TRBV7-2 | NA | TRBJ1-1 | NA
CASITGVEQYF | TGTGCCAGCATAACAGGGGTCGAGCAGTACTTC | TRBV2 | few | TRBJ2-7 | TRBD1
CSVERGTYGYTF | TGCAGCGTTGAACGGGGGACCTATGGCTACACCTTC | TRBV29-1 | NA | TRBJ1-2 | NA
CASSLSAPGGHEQYF | TGCGCCAGCAGCTTGAGCGCCCCAGGGGGCCACGAGCAGTACTTC | TRBV5-1 | NA | TRBJ2-7 | TRBD1
CASSLGGATGSSPLHF | TGTGCCAGCAGCTTAGGAGGGGCGACAGGCAGTTCACCCCTCCACTTT | TRBV7-6 | NA | TRBJ1-6 | NA
CASSHVGPTEAFF | TGTGCCAGCAGCCATGTGGGCCCCACTGAAGCTTTCTTT | TRBV3-1/TRBV3-2 | few | TRBJ1-1 | NA
CASSRDSYTEAFF | TGTGCCAGCAGCCGGGACAGCTACACTGAAGCTTTCTTT | TRBV27 | NA | TRBJ1-1 | TRBD1
CASSFQGARDEKLFF | TGTGCCAGCAGCTTTCAGGGGGCGAGAGATGAAAAACTGTTTTTT | TRBV7-2 | NA | TRBJ1-4 | TRBD1
CASSSPGGTTNEKLFF | TGTGCCAGCAGCTCCCCTGGGGGGACAACTAATGAAAAACTGTTTTTT | TRBV28 | once | TRBJ1-4 | NA
CASSRTSGGNTGELFF | TGTGCCAGCAGCCGGACTAGCGGGGGGAACACCGGGGAGCTGTTTTTT | TRBV6-6 | NA | TRBJ2-2 | TRBD2
CASSRMGTDTQYF | TGTGCCAGCAGCCGGATGGGCACAGATACGCAGTATTTT | TRBV7-2 | NA | TRBJ2-3 | NA
CASSLESYEQYF | TGTGCCAGCAGCTTAGAATCCTACGAGCAGTACTTC | TRBV11-2 | NA | TRBJ2-7 | NA
CAWSPTGGNYGYTF | TGTGCCTGGAGCCCGACGGGGGGCAACTATGGCTACACCTTC | TRBV30 | NA | TRBJ1-2 | NA
CAIRTGSGTEAFF | TGTGCCATTCGGACAGGGTCGGGTACTGAAGCTTTCTTT | TRBV12-3/TRBV12-4 | NA | TRBJ1-1 | TRBD1
CAWSDQGHSPLHF | TGTGCCTGGAGTGATCAGGGACATTCACCCCTCCACTTT | TRBV30 | NA | TRBJ1-6 | NA
CATGTSTYEQYF | TGTGCCACCGGGACTAGTACCTACGAGCAGTACTTC | TRBV6-6 | NA | TRBJ2-7 | TRBD2
CASSQERSDTEAFF | TGTGCCAGCAGCCAAGAAAGGAGTGACACTGAAGCTTTCTTT | TRBV3-1/TRBV3-2 | NA | TRBJ1-1 | NA
CASSLRAPNYGYTF | TGTGCCAGCAGCTTAAGGGCACCGAACTATGGCTACACCTTC | TRBV7-2 | NA | TRBJ1-2 | NA
CASSQRTPNQPQHF | TGCGCCAGCAGCCAACGCACCCCCAATCAGCCCCAGCATTTT | TRBV4-1 | NA | TRBJ1-5 | NA
CASSPGQGESEAFF | TGTGCCAGCTCACCAGGGCAGGGGGAGTCTGAAGCTTTCTTT | TRBV18 | NA | TRBJ1-1 | TRBD1
CASRETGATEAFF | TGTGCCAGCAGGGAAACAGGGGCAACTGAAGCTTTCTTT | TRBV2 | NA | TRBJ1-1 | TRBD1
CASRTLRGLEAFF | TGTGCCAGTAGAACTTTAAGGGGGTTGGAAGCTTTCTTT | TRBV19 | NA | TRBJ1-1 | NA
CASSVDLLGTDTQYF | TGTGCCAGCAGCGTAGACCTCTTGGGGACAGATACGCAGTATTTT | TRBV9 | NA | TRBJ2-3 | NA
CASSAEGLLSSYNSPLHF | TGTGCCAGTAGTGCCGAAGGACTGCTGAGCTCCTATAATTCACCCCTCCACTTT | TRBV19 | NA | TRBJ1-6 | NA
CASSYSGSSSYNEQFF | TGTGCCAGCAGTTACTCGGGCTCCAGCTCCTACAATGAGCAGTTCTTC | TRBV6-6 | NA | TRBJ2-1 | NA
CASTYFQGLMNTEAFF | TGCGCCAGCACCTACTTTCAGGGGTTGATGAACACTGAAGCTTTCTTT | TRBV5-1 | NA | TRBJ1-1 | NA
CASSGEGAEYYNEQFF | TGTGCCAGCTCGGGGGAGGGGGCCGAATACTACAATGAGCAGTTCTTC | TRBV28 | NA | TRBJ2-1 | NA
CASSRKGLAGGLLYNEQFF | TGCGCCAGCAGCCGTAAGGGACTAGCGGGGGGTCTGCTCTACAATGAGCAGTTCTTC | TRBV4-1 | NA | TRBJ2-1 | TRBD2
CASSLDYQAETQYF | TGTGCCAGCAGCTTAGACTACCAAGCGGAGACCCAGTACTTC | TRBV7-2 | NA | TRBJ2-5 | NA
CASSQGDNSPLHF | TGCGCCAGCAGCCAAGGGGACAATTCACCCCTCCACTTT | TRBV4-3 | NA | TRBJ1-6 | NA
CASSLLAGVGYEQYF | TGTGCCAGCAGTTTACTCGCGGGGGTAGGGTACGAGCAGTACTTC | TRBV27 | NA | TRBJ2-7 | TRBD2
CASTQGGQPQHF | TGTGCCAGCACCCAAGGGGGTCAGCCCCAGCATTTT | TRBV6-6 | NA | TRBJ1-5 | NA
CASSAAHGTVNTGELFF | TGTGCCAGCAGCGCTGCACACGGGACGGTGAACACCGGGGAGCTGTTTTTT | TRBV9 | NA | TRBJ2-2 | NA
CASSSRLWVSGANVLTF | TGTGCCAGTAGTTCCCGATTATGGGTGTCTGGGGCCAACGTCCTGACTTTC | TRBV19 | NA | TRBJ2-6 | NA
CASSEQGEQYF | TGCGCCAGCAGTGAGCAAGGCGAGCAGTACTTC | TRBV10-1 | NA | TRBJ2-7 | NA
CASSLGALNTEAFF | TGTGCCAGCAGCTTAGGGGCCCTAAACACTGAAGCTTTCTTT | TRBV7-9 | NA | TRBJ1-1 | NA
CASSFGQDTGNTIYF | TGTGCCAGCAGCTTCGGACAGGACACTGGAAACACCATATATTTT | TRBV13 | NA | TRBJ1-3 | TRBD1
CASGSRDSRNQPQHF | TGTGCCAGCGGATCCCGGGACTCGCGCAATCAGCCCCAGCATTTT | TRBV6-5 | NA | TRBJ1-5 | NA
CASGLYRGGTDTQYF | TGTGCTAGTGGTTTGTATCGGGGAGGCACAGATACGCAGTATTTT | TRBV12-5 | once | TRBJ2-3 | NA
CASSYLPDTNGYTF | TGTGCCAGCAGTTACCTCCCCGACACAAATGGCTACACCTTC | TRBV6-6 | NA | TRBJ1-2 | NA
CASRIMNTEAFF | TGTGCCAGCAGGATAATGAACACTGAAGCTTTCTTT | TRBV5-5 | once | TRBJ1-1 | NA
CASSLGGGGTDTQYF | TGTGCCAGCAGCTTGGGGGGAGGGGGCACAGATACGCAGTATTTT | TRBV5-4 | NA | TRBJ2-3 | TRBD2
CASSHNLRGGSHEQYF | TGTGCCAGCAGCCACAACCTGCGGGGGGGCTCCCACGAGCAGTACTTC | TRBV3-1/TRBV3-2 | NA | TRBJ2-7 | TRBD2
CASSVDLPNTEAFF | TGTGCCAGCAGCGTAGATCTTCCGAACACTGAAGCTTTCTTT | TRBV9 | NA | TRBJ1-1 | NA
CASSPGTGWTEAFF | TGTGCCAGCTCACCCGGGACGGGGTGGACTGAAGCTTTCTTT | TRBV18 | NA | TRBJ1-1 | NA
CASSSGGGVGTEAFF | TGTGCCAGCAGCAGTGGGGGGGGAGTCGGAACTGAAGCTTTCTTT | TRBV6-5 | NA | TRBJ1-1 | NA
CAISESTDYYGYTF | TGTGCCATCAGTGAGTCGACTGACTATTATGGCTACACCTTC | TRBV10-3 | few | TRBJ1-2 | NA
CASSYSGQGSEQYF | TGTGCCAGCAGTTACAGTGGACAGGGTAGCGAGCAGTACTTC | TRBV6-5 | NA | TRBJ2-7 | TRBD1